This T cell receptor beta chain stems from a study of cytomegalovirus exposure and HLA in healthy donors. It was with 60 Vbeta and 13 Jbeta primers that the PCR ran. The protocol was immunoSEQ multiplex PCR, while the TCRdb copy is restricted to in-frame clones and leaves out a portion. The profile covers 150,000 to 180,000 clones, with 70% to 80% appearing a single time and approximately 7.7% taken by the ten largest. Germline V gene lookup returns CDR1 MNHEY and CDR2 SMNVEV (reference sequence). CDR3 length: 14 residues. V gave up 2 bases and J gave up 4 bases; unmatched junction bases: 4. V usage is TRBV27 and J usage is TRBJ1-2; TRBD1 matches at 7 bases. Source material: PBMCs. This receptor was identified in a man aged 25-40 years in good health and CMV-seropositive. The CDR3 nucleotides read TGTGCCAGCAGTTTAGACAGGGCATTCTATGGCTACACCTTC. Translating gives CASSLDRAFYGYTF.